Below, one T cell receptor (beta chain) is given with its context. Its binding antigen is unknown. No per-base quality is available; no much larger clone lies one base away. At the junction V is shortened by 8 bases and J by 5 bases; bases outside the gene matches: 12. The germline V gene (reference sequence) gives CDR1 as DFQATT and CDR2 as SNEGSKA. The CDR3 starts with the cysteine, ends with the phenylalanine, and has 14 residues. Only the CDR3 portion is preserved as DNA: 42 bases, with reading frame beginning at the first base. This specimen comes from a study of response to subunit inactivated influenza vaccine (dated by TCRdb to 2017 to 2018). General notes on the study: Deep quantitative profiling of the T cell receptor repertoire was used in the study to follow responses to a trivalent subunit inactivated influenza vaccine.

Summary of the overall study and its limitations: It was suggested by the authors that each seasonal influenza vaccination may recruit only a limited number of new T cells.

Libraries were made using RT-PCR. TCRdb records Illumina HiSeq 2500 as the sequencer. TCRdb's own reprocessing of the public reads used fastp at Q25 and MiXCR and kept productive beta chains. Rows with one shared CDR3 protein collapse into an entry with the most common genes and DNA. This sample holds over 400,000 distinct CDR3 sequences; approximately 11% were observed only once. Roughly 12% of the sample rests with the top ten. The intended sense of this specimen's time point label: approximately 47 days after influenza vaccine administration. The source material was PBMCs from blood, sampled 40 to 50 days after vaccination. The clonotype was recovered from a man between 45 and 60 years old who received an inactivated influenza vaccine. Donor details come from another sample of the same person, matched by shared clones. The chain is assembled from TRBV20-1 and TRBJ2-5, with TRBD1 identical over 9 junction bases. The CDR3 region: CSTPAGTGKETQYF. The bases are TGCAGTACCCCCGCCGGGACAGGGAAGGAGACCCAGTACTTC.